This T cell receptor (beta chain) appears in the sequencing data of a study of T cell responses to AZD1222 COVID-19 vaccine. Looking at the study overall: Combined were second doses at about 4 or about 12 weeks. Study outcomes and limitations: Just six AZD1222 recipients were seropositive at baseline. Spike-spanning, vaccine-associated CD4 TCRs were dominant at 160-218 and 743-854.

Germline V gives CDR1 MDHEN, CDR2 SYDVKM. The CDR3 has 15 residues. J was trimmed by 8 bases and V by 5 bases; bases with no gene match: 9. The method was immunoSEQ multiplex PCR; TCRdb's version includes in-frame clones alone and lacks a portion of them. The sample yields more than 75,000 clones, about 92% seen once. Worth noting for this clone: The antigen is not known.

The source is an adult in good health. This material consisted of peripheral blood, taken on day 0 of AZD1222 vaccination. J is TRBJ1-5 and V is TRBV28; 10 bases line up with TRBD1. CDR3: CASSAPGQGLEPQHF. The DNA for the CDR3 is TGTGCCAGCAGTGCGCCGGGACAGGGGTTGGAGCCCCAGCATTTT.